This TCR beta chain is from a study of blood T cell repertoires in COVID-19. Profiling relied on immunoSEQ multiplex PCR, and the TCRdb table lists in-frame clones only, not all of them. Of 200,000 to 250,000 clones listed, 81% were seen once; the top ten hold 8% to 9.5%. This CDR3 contains 11 residues. Germline V gene lookup returns CDR1 SNHLY and CDR2 FYNNEI. Trimming took 2 bases from V and 8 from J, leaving 5 bases between them. The clonotype was recovered from a woman between 45 and 60 years old with acute COVID-19. This chain uses TRBV2 with TRBJ2-3; D gene uncertain. The sample comprised PBMCs or T cells enriched from blood (not recorded which). CDR3 nucleotide sequence: TGTGCCAGCAGTGAACCGGGTACGCAGTATTTT. Its translation is CASSEPGTQYF. Supplemented by reference TRBV2 and TRBJ2-3, the full variable domain reads EPEVTQTPSHQVTQMGQEVILRCVPISNHLYFYWYRQILGQKVEFLVSFYNNEISEKSEIFDDQFSVERPDGSNFTLKIRSTKLEDSAMYFCASSEPGTQYFGPGTRLTVL.